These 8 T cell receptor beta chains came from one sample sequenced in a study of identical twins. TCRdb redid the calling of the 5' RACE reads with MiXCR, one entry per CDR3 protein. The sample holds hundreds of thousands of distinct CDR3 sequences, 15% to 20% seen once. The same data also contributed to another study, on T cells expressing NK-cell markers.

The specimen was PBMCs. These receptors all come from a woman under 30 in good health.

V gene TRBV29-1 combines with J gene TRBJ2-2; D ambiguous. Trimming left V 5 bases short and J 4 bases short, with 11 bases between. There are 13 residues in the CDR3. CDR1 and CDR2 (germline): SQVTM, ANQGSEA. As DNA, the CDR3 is TGCAGCGTTATAAGACATAGCACCGGGGAGCTGTTTTTT. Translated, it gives CSVIRHSTGELFF.

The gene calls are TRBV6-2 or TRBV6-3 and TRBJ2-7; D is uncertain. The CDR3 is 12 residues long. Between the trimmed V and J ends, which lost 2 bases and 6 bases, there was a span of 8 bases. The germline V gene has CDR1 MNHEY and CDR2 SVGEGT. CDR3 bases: TGTGCCAGCAGTTACCGCAACCTCGAGCAGTACTTC. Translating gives CASSYRNLEQYF.

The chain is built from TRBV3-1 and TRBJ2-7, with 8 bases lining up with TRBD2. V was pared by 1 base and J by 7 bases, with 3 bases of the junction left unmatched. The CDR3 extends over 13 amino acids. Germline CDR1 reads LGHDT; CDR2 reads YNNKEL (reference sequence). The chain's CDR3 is CASSQGRGGEQYF. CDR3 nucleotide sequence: TGTGCCAGCAGCCAAGGCCGGGGGGGTGAGCAGTACTTC.

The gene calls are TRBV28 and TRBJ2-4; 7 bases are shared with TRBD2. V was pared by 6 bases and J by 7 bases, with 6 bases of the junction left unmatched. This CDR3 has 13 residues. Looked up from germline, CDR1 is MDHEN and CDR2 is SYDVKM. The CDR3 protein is CASSRLAQNIQYF. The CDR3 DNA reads TGTGCCAGCAGCCGACTAGCCCAGAACATTCAGTACTTC.

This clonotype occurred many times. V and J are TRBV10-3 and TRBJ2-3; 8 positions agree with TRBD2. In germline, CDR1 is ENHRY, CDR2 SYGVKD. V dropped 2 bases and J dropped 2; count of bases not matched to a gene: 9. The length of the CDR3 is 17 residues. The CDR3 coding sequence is TGTGCCATCAGTGAGAGGGGACATAGCGGGGTCACAGATACGCAGTATTTT. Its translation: CAISERGHSGVTDTQYF.

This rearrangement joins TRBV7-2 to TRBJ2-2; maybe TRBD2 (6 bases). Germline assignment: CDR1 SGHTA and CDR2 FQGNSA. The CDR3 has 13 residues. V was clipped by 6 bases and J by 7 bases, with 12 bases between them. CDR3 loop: CASSLWGVGELFF. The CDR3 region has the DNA TGTGCCAGCAGTCTATGGGGGGTCGGGGAGCTGTTTTTT.

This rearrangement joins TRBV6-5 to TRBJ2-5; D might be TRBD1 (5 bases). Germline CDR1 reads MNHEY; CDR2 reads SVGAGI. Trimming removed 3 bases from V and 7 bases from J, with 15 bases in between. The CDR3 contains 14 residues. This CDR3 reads CASSYNGLRGTQYF. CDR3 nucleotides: TGTGCCAGCAGTTATAACGGCTTAAGGGGGACCCAGTACTTC.

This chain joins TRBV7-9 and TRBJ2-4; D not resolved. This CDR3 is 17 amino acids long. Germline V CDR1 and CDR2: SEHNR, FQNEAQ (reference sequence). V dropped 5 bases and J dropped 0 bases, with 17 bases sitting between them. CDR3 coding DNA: TGTGCCAGCAGCGCCACGCCGGGCTTGATAGCCAAAAACATTCAGTACTTC. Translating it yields CASSATPGLIAKNIQYF. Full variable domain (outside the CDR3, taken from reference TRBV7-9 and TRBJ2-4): DTGVSQNPRHKITKRGQNVTFRCDPISEHNRLYWYRQTLGQGPEFLTYFQNEAQLEKSRLLSDRFSAERPKGSFSTLEIQRTEQGDSAMYLCASSATPGLIAKNIQYFGAGTRLSVL.